This T cell receptor beta chain was observed in a study of T-cell reconstitution after alpha-beta-depleted transplantation in children. Study-level points and caveats: Two months or so post-transplant, alpha-beta T cells reportedly derived from several hundred expanded graft clones.

Many counts were recorded for this clonotype. Its specificity is not known. For TCRbeta, the library was prepared with unique molecular identifiers. TCRdb itself ran the PCR reads through MiXCR, one entry per CDR3 protein. Altogether over 150,000 distinct CDR3 sequences are present, approximately 6% being singletons, with the ten largest covering around 4.4%. This CDR3 has 14 residues. Trimming removed 5 bases at V and 0 bases at J, with 12 bases between. Germline CDR1 DFQATT, CDR2 SNEGSKA (reference sequence). The sequenced sample was PBMCs, obtained before TCRalphabeta/CD19-depleted stem cell transplant. This TCR came from a girl under three years old with combined immunodeficiency, due to receive a stem cell transplant. The V call is TRBV20-1, the J call TRBJ2-3, with D possibly being TRBD2 (6 bases). CDR3: CSAPGLPSTDTQYF. The CDR3, as DNA: TGCAGTGCTCCGGGACTCCCTAGCACAGATACGCAGTATTTT.